These 24 T cell receptor beta chains originate from one sample sequenced in a study of vaccination and CD4 T cells after COVID-19. The study sequenced cultured CD4+ T cell DNA using the Oncomine TCR Beta short-read assay. One entry per CDR3 protein results from TCRdb running MiXCR on the PCR reads. The sample yields some 6,600 distinct CDR3 sequences, around 20% seen once. No antigen is known for these receptors. Treatment reported: approximately nine-day PBMC culture with coronavirus spike peptide pools or control peptides (ViraFEST assay). Sequences were derived from CD4+ T cells from blood, cultured in vitro, sampled after SARS-CoV-2 vaccination. These receptors were obtained from a human donor who had recovered from COVID-19.

The rearrangement links TRBV7-8 to TRBJ1-2, with a possible D match to TRBD1 (5 bases). Germline-derived CDR1 and CDR2 are SGHVS and FQNEAQ. The CDR3 spans 15 residues. Trimming left V 5 bases short and J 0 bases short, with 13 bases between. CDR3 in DNA: TGTGCCAGCAGCCGAACGGGGGGAGCTAACTATGGCTACACCTTC. This codes for CASSRTGGANYGYTF. Full variable domain (rest looked up from reference TRBV7-8 and TRBJ1-2): GAGVSQSPRYKVAKRGQDVALRCDPISGHVSLFWYQQALGQGPEFLTYFQNEAQLDKSGLPSDRFFAERPEGSVSTLKIQRTQQEDSAVYLCASSRTGGANYGYTFGSGTRLTVV.

This clonotype was recorded a few times. The chain is built from TRBV7-8 and TRBJ1-1; no firm D call. The CDR3 runs to 13 residues. Trimming pared 1 base from V and 3 bases from J, leaving 6 bases between. Germline V gene lookup returns CDR1 SGHVS and CDR2 FQNEAQ. This CDR3 is CASSLGEHTEAFF. The CDR3 coding sequence is TGTGCCAGCAGCTTAGGGGAACACACTGAAGCTTTCTTT.

This sequence joins TRBV12-3 or TRBV12-4 and TRBJ2-5; the D is unclear. Deletions cut 0 bases from V and 4 bases from J, with 9 bases between. CDR3 length: 14 residues. In DNA form, the CDR3 reads TGTGCCAGCAGTTTAGCCTACGGCTCAGAGACCCAGTACTTC. Translating gives CASSLAYGSETQYF.

The chain uses TRBV6-2 or TRBV6-3 and TRBJ2-7; possible D gene TRBD2, 6 bases. V dropped 9 bases and J dropped 0 bases, with 21 bases sitting between them. CDR3 length: 16 amino acids. The V gene's germline CDR1 is MNHEY and CDR2 SVGEGT. CDR3: CARHLGLLGDSYEQYF. CDR3 DNA: TGTGCCAGACACTTGGGACTCCTGGGGGACTCCTACGAGCAGTACTTC.

The chain has TRBV5-4 and TRBJ2-7; the match to TRBD2 covers 12 bases. Germline V CDR1 and CDR2: SGHNT, YYREEE (reference sequence). V lost 4 bases, J lost 4 bases, and 12 bases stayed unmatched. This CDR3 has 17 residues. The CDR3 DNA sequence: TGTGCCAGCAGCAGGGACCCCTCTAGCGGGAGGGGGTACGAGCAGTACTTC. Residues: CASSRDPSSGRGYEQYF.

This clonotype was recorded a few times. The chain links TRBV20-1 to TRBJ2-3; 13 bases match TRBD2. The germline V gene encodes CDR1 DFQATT and CDR2 SNEGSKA (reference sequence). With 5 bases clipped from V and 4 bases from J, the junction kept 3 bases outside the gene matches. The CDR3 contains 14 residues. Here the CDR3 reads CSAFGLAGADTQYF. In nucleotides, the CDR3 is TGCAGTGCTTTCGGACTAGCGGGAGCAGATACGCAGTATTTT.

The table lists this clonotype with a few counts. As DNA, the CDR3 is TGTGCCAGCAGCCCACAGGGGAGCTCCTATAATTCACCCCTCCACTTT. It translates to CASSPQGSSYNSPLHF. The chain links TRBV7-9 to TRBJ1-6, with 7 bases lining up with TRBD1. Germline CDR1 reads SEHNR; CDR2 reads FQNEAQ (reference sequence). The V and J ends lost 5 bases and 0 bases, in that order; junction bases with no gene match: 4. The CDR3 has 16 residues.

This clonotype has more than one count but fewer than ten. V is TRBV20-1 and J is TRBJ2-7; a possible D gene is TRBD2 (6 bases). Germline V gene data show CDR1 as DFQATT and CDR2 as SNEGSKA (reference sequence). The CDR3 covers 14 residues. Trimming left V 6 bases short and J 1 base short, with 16 bases between. CDR3 DNA: TGCAGTGCCAGACTGGGCGGGATATCCTACGAGCAGTACTTC. Its protein is CSARLGGISYEQYF.

This clonotype is judged medium-sized. This chain uses TRBV6-1 with TRBJ2-7; D is unresolved. Trimming left V 4 bases short and J 9 bases short, with 16 bases between. Germline CDR1 and CDR2: MNHNS and SASEGT. CDR3 size: 13 residues. CDR3 in amino acids: CASSVPVTFVQYF. CDR3 coding DNA: TGTGCCAGCAGTGTCCCGGTGACCTTTGTGCAGTACTTC.

The J gene is TRBJ2-2, the V gene TRBV5-8; 10 bases match TRBD1. This CDR3 is built from 15 residues. V lost 4 bases, J lost 5 bases, and 5 bases stayed unmatched. Per the germline V gene, CDR1 is SGHTS and CDR2 is YDEGEE. The CDR3 spells CASSGRTGGTGELFF. CDR3 nucleotide sequence: TGTGCCAGCAGCGGGCGGACAGGGGGGACCGGGGAGCTGTTTTTT.

This chain joins TRBV4-2 and TRBJ2-1; 16 positions agree with TRBD2. The germline V gene encodes CDR1 LGHNA and CDR2 YNFKEQ. The CDR3 has 15 residues. V was pared by 0 bases and J by 12 bases, with 2 bases of the junction left unmatched. DNA of the CDR3: TGTGCCAGCAGCCAAGAGGGACTAGCGGGGGGGTGGCAGTTCTTC. It is translated as CASSQEGLAGGWQFF.

This chain links TRBV2 with TRBJ2-3, with a weak D call TRBD1 (5 bases). V lost 3 bases and J 5 bases, leaving 12 bases between the germline ends. Looked up from germline, CDR1 is SNHLY and CDR2 is FYNNEI. This CDR3 is built from 14 residues. CDR3 sequence reads: CASSDRGPGDTQYF. DNA for the CDR3: TGTGCCAGCAGTGATAGGGGCCCGGGAGATACGCAGTATTTT.

The chain is built from TRBV2 and TRBJ1-5; TRBD1 aligns across 7 bases. After removal of 4 bases from V and 5 bases from J, the junction contained 2 bases not matched to a gene. This CDR3 is 13 amino acids long. The germline V gene encodes CDR1 SNHLY and CDR2 FYNNEI. The CDR3 nucleotides are TGTGCCAGCAGTGGGACAGGTGATCAGCCCCAGCATTTT. Its protein product is CASSGTGDQPQHF. Full variable domain (outside the CDR3, taken from reference TRBV2 and TRBJ1-5): EPEVTQTPSHQVTQMGQEVILRCVPISNHLYFYWYRQILGQKVEFLVSFYNNEISEKSEIFDDQFSVERPDGSNFTLKIRSTKLEDSAMYFCASSGTGDQPQHFGDGTRLSIL.

This chain links TRBV5-4 with TRBJ2-5; no clear D. Germline loops: CDR1 SGHNT, CDR2 YYREEE (reference sequence). Trimming removed 4 bases from V and 5 bases from J, with 12 bases in between. The CDR3 spans 13 residues. This CDR3 is CASSQDPGETQYF. The CDR3, as DNA: TGTGCCAGCAGCCAGGACCCTGGGGAGACCCAGTACTTC.

In its sample, this clonotype ranks as medium-sized. This chain joins TRBV20-1 and TRBJ2-1; 8 nucleotides agree with TRBD1. CDR1 and CDR2 from the germline V gene are DFQATT and SNEGSKA (reference sequence). CDR3 length: 15 residues. The V segment lost 5 bases and the J segment 6 bases; nucleotides outside the gene matches: 12. In DNA, the CDR3 is TGCAGTGCTTCCCGGCCCCAGGGGGCCGGCAATGAGCAGTTCTTC. It specifies CSASRPQGAGNEQFF.

This sequence joins TRBV2 and TRBJ1-2, with D tentatively TRBD1 (5 bases). Trimming pared 4 bases from V and 6 bases from J, leaving 12 bases between. The CDR3 spans 13 residues. Germline assignment: CDR1 SNHLY and CDR2 FYNNEI. The CDR3: CASSGPGTNGYTF. The CDR3 DNA is TGTGCCAGCAGTGGCCCCGGGACCAATGGCTACACCTTC. Together with reference TRBV2 and TRBJ1-2, the CDR3 gives the full variable domain: EPEVTQTPSHQVTQMGQEVILRCVPISNHLYFYWYRQILGQKVEFLVSFYNNEISEKSEIFDDQFSVERPDGSNFTLKIRSTKLEDSAMYFCASSGPGTNGYTFGSGTRLTVV.

Notes on this clonotype: This may arise from a read error, as a much more abundant clone is one base away. Given the absence of the conserved phenylalanine or tryptophan at the CDR3 end, a read error is likely. The chain joins TRBV7-3 to TRBJ2-5; D is ambiguous. This CDR3 is built from 13 residues. The V and J ends lost 6 bases and 2 bases respectively, with 10 bases between them. Germline values: CDR1 SGHTA, CDR2 FQGTGA. CDR3 in amino acids: CASSSTIQETQYS. The CDR3 region has the DNA TGTGCCAGCAGTTCGACAATTCAAGAGACCCAGTACTCC.

V and J are TRBV20-1 and TRBJ1-2; D is possibly TRBD1 (5 bases). CDR3 length: 12 residues. Germline assignment: CDR1 DFQATT and CDR2 SNEGSKA (reference sequence). The ends were cut back, 3 bases at V and 2 bases at J, with 7 bases in the middle. Written as DNA, the CDR3 is TGCAGTGCTAGCAGGGTAAACTATGGCTACACCTTC. Encoded protein: CSASRVNYGYTF.

In this sample, this clonotype is medium-sized. V gene TRBV20-1 combines with J gene TRBJ2-7; 8 positions agree with TRBD2. The V and J ends lost 6 bases and 4 bases, in that order; junction bases with no gene match: 17. Germline values: CDR1 DFQATT, CDR2 SNEGSKA (reference sequence). The CDR3 runs 16 residues. The CDR3 loop reads CSAPRVGGGTPYEQYF. The CDR3 DNA sequence: TGCAGTGCCCCACGGGTAGGCGGGGGGACTCCATACGAGCAGTACTTC.

This clonotype was picked up a small number of times. The rearrangement links TRBV19 to TRBJ2-7, with 7 bases identical to TRBD2. CDR1 is LNHDA and CDR2 is SQIVND in the germline V gene (reference sequence). The CDR3 contains 14 residues. The V and J ends lost 5 bases and 3 bases, in that order; junction bases with no gene match: 7. CDR3 DNA sequence: TGTGCCAGTAGTCTAAGCGGGGAAAACTACGAGCAGTACTTC. This gives the protein CASSLSGENYEQYF.

By frequency in the sample, this clonotype is medium-sized. The chain couples TRBV20-1 to TRBJ1-2; D remains unclear. CDR3 length: 11 amino acids. The germline CDR1 and CDR2 sequences are DFQATT and SNEGSKA (reference sequence). V lost 3 bases, J lost 8 bases, and 10 bases lay in between. The chain's CDR3 is CSASRVQGYTF. CDR3 DNA sequence: TGCAGTGCTAGCCGCGTACAGGGCTACACCTTC.

Details on this clonotype: A clone one base away is much larger, so this may be a read error. V is TRBV6-1 and J is TRBJ2-5, with D unresolved. V was pared by 2 bases and J by 1 base, with 17 bases between. This CDR3 comprises 17 residues. CDR1 and CDR2 from the germline V gene are MNHNS and SASEGT. The CDR3 DNA reads TGTGCCAGCAGTGAACCCCCCCCCTTTGACCCCCAAGAGACCCAGTACTTC. Encoded protein: CASSEPPPFDPQETQYF.

This clonotype appeared a few times. The V call is TRBV29-1, the J call TRBJ1-2; 7 positions agree with TRBD1. From germline, CDR1 is SQVTM and CDR2 ANQGSEA. The J segment lost 7 bases and the V segment lost 6 bases, leaving 14 bases of the junction unmatched. The CDR3 has 14 residues. CDR3 residues: CSVGPRGVPGGYTF. As DNA, the CDR3 is TGCAGCGTAGGCCCCAGGGGGGTTCCTGGTGGCTACACCTTC.

This clonotype rates as medium-sized. The chain employs TRBV6-1 and TRBJ1-2, with D maybe TRBD1 (6 bases). The length of the CDR3 is 13 residues. V gave up 6 bases and J gave up 1 base, with 9 bases separating them. CDR1 and CDR2 from the germline V gene are MNHNS and SASEGT. CDR3 DNA sequence: TGTGCCAGCAGGCGGGACATTAACTATGGCTACACCTTC. Protein: CASRRDINYGYTF.